These 28 T cell receptor beta chains were all obtained from the same sample, sequenced in a study of OX40 agonist ivuxolimab in advanced cancers. Sequencing used immunoSEQ multiplex PCR; TCRdb keeps in-frame clones, though not all of them. Among some 68,000 clones listed, more than 75% were seen once. Sequences were derived from CD4+ or CD8+ T cells sorted from blood, sampled in a trial of the OX40 agonist ivuxolimab. The receptors were gathered from an adult with an advanced solid tumor such as melanoma, head and neck, liver or kidney cancer.

The chain links TRBV6-6 to TRBJ1-6; TRBD1 might be the D (5 bases). Per the germline V gene, CDR1 is MNHNY and CDR2 is SVGAGI (reference sequence). The CDR3 is 14 residues long. V dropped 11 bases and J dropped 8 bases, with 19 bases sitting between them. The CDR3 protein is CAVQPPGRHSPLHF. As DNA, the CDR3 is TGTGCCGTACAACCCCCGGGACGTCATTCACCCCTCCACTTT.

This rearrangement joins TRBV28 to TRBJ1-2; tentatively, D is TRBD1 (5 bases). The CDR3 length is 15 residues. V shed 4 bases and J shed 7 bases, with 19 bases lying between them. CDR1 is MDHEN and CDR2 is SYDVKM in the germline V gene. This CDR3 reads CASSSQLGQLSGYTF. Here the CDR3 DNA reads TGTGCCAGCAGTTCCCAGTTGGGGCAGCTGAGTGGCTACACCTTC.

The chain combines TRBV6-1 with TRBJ1-1, with D maybe TRBD1 (6 bases). There are 13 residues in the CDR3. V lost 10 bases, J lost 0 bases, and 12 bases lay in between. The germline V gene has CDR1 MNHNS and CDR2 SASEGT. The CDR3: CATGGHLNTEAFF. The DNA for the CDR3 is TGTGCCACCGGGGGACACTTGAACACTGAAGCTTTCTTT.

The V and J genes are TRBV11-2 and TRBJ1-1, with D tentatively TRBD1 (5 bases). The V and J ends lost 4 bases and 0 bases respectively, with 9 bases between them. Germline V lookup: CDR1 SGHAT, CDR2 FQNNGV. The CDR3 has 14 residues. The CDR3 protein is CASSYSTVNTEAFF. The DNA for the CDR3 is TGTGCCAGCAGCTACTCGACAGTGAACACTGAAGCTTTCTTT. Based on the CDR3 plus reference TRBV11-2 and TRBJ1-1, the full variable domain is EAGVAQSPRYKIIEKRQSVAFWCNPISGHATLYWYQQILGQGPKLLIQFQNNGVVDDSQLPKDRFSAERLKGVDSTLKIQPAKLEDSAVYLCASSYSTVNTEAFFGQGTRLTVV.

This chain links TRBV6-5 with TRBJ2-5, with TRBD1 matching over 8 bases. The trim removed 2 bases at V and 14 bases at J, leaving 4 bases unmatched. The CDR3 totals 11 residues. CDR1 and CDR2 from the germline V gene are MNHEY and SVGAGI. The chain's CDR3 is CASSYRDRHYF. DNA for the CDR3: TGTGCCAGCAGTTACCGGGACAGGCATTACTTC.

This clone was seen a few times. This sequence joins TRBV5-4 and TRBJ2-6; no firm D call. This CDR3 region has 16 residues. V gave up 0 bases and J gave up 0 bases, with 7 bases separating them. Germline V gives CDR1 SGHNT, CDR2 YYREEE (reference sequence). Here the CDR3 reads CASSLAQPSGANVLTF. DNA for the CDR3: TGTGCCAGCAGCTTGGCTCAGCCCTCTGGGGCCAACGTCCTGACTTTC.

The V and J genes are TRBV20-1 and TRBJ2-3; no firm D call. This CDR3 has 11 residues. Germline-derived CDR1 and CDR2 are DFQATT and SNEGSKA (reference sequence). CDR3: CSGDTADTQYF. The CDR3 coding sequence is TGCAGCGGCGACACGGCGGATACGCAGTATTTT.

V and J are TRBV2 and TRBJ2-3; either TRBD1 or TRBD2 may supply D (5 bases each). The CDR3 is made up of 15 amino acids. V lost 6 bases to trimming and J lost 3 bases, with 16 bases between them. CDR1 is SNHLY, CDR2 FYNNEI, per germline. The CDR3: CASSAGTVLTDTQYF. The CDR3 DNA reads TGTGCCAGCAGCGCCGGGACGGTACTTACAGATACGCAGTATTTT.

The chain employs TRBV12-5 and TRBJ2-1, with TRBD2 identical over 15 bases. Germline trimming cut 2 bases from V and 8 bases from J; bases unmatched to any gene: 19. Germline values: CDR1 LGHNT, CDR2 FRNRAP. The CDR3 sequence is 21 residues long. Written as DNA, the CDR3 is TGTGCTAGTGGTTTGCTATACTTCAGGCCGGGACTAGCGGGAGGTAGGGATGAGCAGTTCTTC. Protein: CASGLLYFRPGLAGGRDEQFF.

The chain links TRBV19 to TRBJ2-1, with 9 bases identical to TRBD2. Germline CDR1 is LNHDA and CDR2 is SQIVND (reference sequence). V was pared by 7 bases and J by 2 bases, with 9 bases of the junction left unmatched. The CDR3 length is 16 residues. CDR3 DNA: TGTGCCAGTACCCTAAGCGGGGGGTACCCCTACAATGAGCAGTTCTTC. Protein: CASTLSGGYPYNEQFF.

The chain links TRBV30 to TRBJ2-1; unclear D gene. The CDR3 has 11 residues. V lost 0 bases and J 6 bases, leaving 3 bases between the germline ends. Germline V CDR1 and CDR2: GTSNPN, SVGIG (reference sequence). The CDR3 spells CAWSVPNEQFF. In nucleotides, the CDR3 is TGTGCCTGGAGTGTACCCAATGAGCAGTTCTTC. The variable domain in full, completed from reference TRBV30 and TRBJ2-1, reads SQTIHQWPATLVQPVGSPLSLECTVEGTSNPNLYWYRQAAGRGLQLLFYSVGIGQISSEVPQNLSASRPQDRQFILSSKKLLLSDSGFYLCAWSVPNEQFFGPGTRLTVL.

This chain links TRBV7-9 with TRBJ2-1, with no clear D. The CDR3 consists of 11 residues. Trimming removed 5 bases at V and 8 bases at J, with 7 bases between. In germline, CDR1 is SEHNR, CDR2 FQNEAQ (reference sequence). CDR3 amino acids: CASSRTDEQFF. CDR3 coding DNA: TGTGCCAGCAGCCGGACGGATGAGCAGTTCTTC.

This clone was counted once. The V gene is TRBV19, the J gene TRBJ2-6; D not certain. Trimming removed 6 bases at V and 0 bases at J, with 21 bases between. The length of the CDR3 is 19 residues. Germline V gene lookup returns CDR1 LNHDA and CDR2 SQIVND (reference sequence). The DNA for the CDR3 is TGTGCCAGTAGGGTGTTTACGGGCGGAATGGGCTCTGGGGCCAACGTCCTGACTTTC. It yields the protein CASRVFTGGMGSGANVLTF.

The V and J genes are TRBV19 and TRBJ1-5, with D hard to call. Trimming cost V 6 bases and J 0 bases, with 12 bases left between them. Germline V gene data show CDR1 as LNHDA and CDR2 as SQIVND (reference sequence). CDR3 length: 15 amino acids. The CDR3 nucleotides are TGTGCCAGTAGAGCTTTGTTGGTTAGCAATCAGCCCCAGCATTTT. Translating gives CASRALLVSNQPQHF.

The chain has TRBV19 and TRBJ2-1; D may be TRBD1 (5 bases). The V end was cut by 3 bases, the J end by 6 bases, with 24 bases between. The CDR3 loop spans 18 amino acids. Germline V CDR1 and CDR2: LNHDA, SQIVND (reference sequence). CDR3 region: CASSIKGPRQTLGNEQFF. The CDR3 bases are TGTGCCAGTAGTATTAAGGGCCCCCGACAGACCCTCGGCAATGAGCAGTTCTTC.

This clone was detected once. The J gene is TRBJ2-7, the V gene TRBV10-3; 10 bases match TRBD1. The CDR3 runs to 14 residues. The germline V gene encodes CDR1 ENHRY and CDR2 SYGVKD. V shed 5 bases, J shed 2 bases, and the junction held 3 bases outside the gene matches. CDR3 protein: CAISTGTGAYEQYF. DNA for the CDR3: TGTGCCATCAGTACCGGGACAGGGGCCTACGAGCAGTACTTC.

The CDR3 coding sequence is TGTGCCAGCAGCTGGGGACAGGGAGATCGTAAATATTCACCCCTCCACTTT. Translating it yields CASSWGQGDRKYSPLHF. The rearrangement links TRBV7-9 to TRBJ1-6, with 9 bases matching TRBD1. V was pared by 4 bases and J by 8 bases, with 12 bases of the junction left unmatched. Germline CDR1 SEHNR, CDR2 FQNEAQ (reference sequence). This CDR3 region has 17 residues.

This clone has only one observation. The genes are TRBV19 and TRBJ2-5; no reliable D call. Germline assignment: CDR1 LNHDA and CDR2 SQIVND (reference sequence). CDR3 length: 13 amino acids. V was trimmed by 3 bases and J by 2 bases, leaving 7 bases between them. The CDR3 nucleotides are TGTGCCAGTAGTATCCAGGTTCAAGAGACCCAGTACTTC. Translation: CASSIQVQETQYF.

This clone has only one observation. The chain combines TRBV5-1 with TRBJ1-1; D possibly corresponds to TRBD1 (6 bases). In germline, CDR1 is SGHRS, CDR2 YFSETQ. CDR3 size: 19 residues. Trimming took off 8 bases at V and 1 base at J, with 30 bases between the two ends. CDR3 sequence (DNA): TGCGCCAGTAACGCGCTCGAGCCTAGGGGGGACGGCTCGAACACTGAAGCTTTCTTT. Translation gives CASNALEPRGDGSNTEAFF.

The chain carries TRBV7-2 and TRBJ2-7; no clear D gene. Germline CDR1 is SGHTA and CDR2 is FQGNSA. The CDR3 covers 14 residues. Trimming took off 2 bases at V and 3 bases at J, with 11 bases between the two ends. The chain's CDR3 is CASSLYGDSYEQYF. The CDR3 DNA reads as TGTGCCAGCAGCTTATACGGTGATAGCTACGAGCAGTACTTC.

The chain has TRBV11-3 and TRBJ2-5, with 7 bases matching TRBD1. CDR1 is SGHNT and CDR2 is YENEEA in the germline V gene. This CDR3 spans 17 amino acids. V dropped 5 bases and J dropped 9; count of bases not matched to a gene: 21. CDR3 amino acids: CASSAARRGSLGRAQYF. The CDR3 DNA is TGTGCCAGCAGCGCAGCACGCAGGGGGTCCCTAGGCCGGGCCCAGTACTTC.

The V gene is TRBV19, the J gene TRBJ2-1, with a possible D match to TRBD2 (6 bases). CDR1 is LNHDA and CDR2 is SQIVND in the germline V gene (reference sequence). This CDR3 has 15 residues. The V and J ends lost 5 bases and 0 bases respectively, with 11 bases between them. The CDR3 sequence: CASSPGLSSYNEQFF. The CDR3, as DNA: TGTGCCAGTAGTCCGGGACTCAGCTCCTACAATGAGCAGTTCTTC.

The rearrangement uses TRBV29-1 and TRBJ2-3, with D possibly being TRBD2 (5 bases). The V end was cut by 4 bases, the J end by 5 bases, with 16 bases between. CDR3 length equals 14 residues. Germline V gene lookup returns CDR1 SQVTM and CDR2 ANQGSEA. The CDR3 sequence: CSVAAVPYLDTQYF. The DNA for the CDR3 is TGCAGCGTTGCAGCGGTTCCTTACTTAGATACGCAGTATTTT.

The table lists this clone with a count of one. J is TRBJ2-7 and V is TRBV27; possible D gene TRBD2, 5 bases. V lost 3 bases and J lost 2, with 17 bases in between. This CDR3 contains 16 residues. Germline loops: CDR1 MNHEY, CDR2 SMNVEV (reference sequence). CDR3: CASSLTVASRTYEQYF. The CDR3 bases are TGTGCCAGCAGTTTGACGGTCGCTAGCAGAACCTACGAGCAGTACTTC.

As for this clone: The DNA is left out, because the CDR3 cannot be placed on it with certainty; the CDR3 is given as TCRdb lists it. The V gene is TRBV7-3, the J gene TRBJ2-7; the table's D call, TRBD1, has no DNA check behind it. The CDR3 comprises 14 residues, both ends counted. In germline, CDR1 is SGHTA, CDR2 FQGTGA. CDR3 loop: CASSLSVGQGIPHF.

In this sample, this clone turned up once. The rearrangement links TRBV30 to TRBJ1-1; D not certain. The V gene lost 5 bases and the J gene lost 0 bases, with 7 bases spanning the gap. CDR3 length: 12 amino acids. Germline CDR1 and CDR2: GTSNPN and SVGIG (reference sequence). Written as DNA, the CDR3 is TGTGCCTGGGCCAAGATGAACACTGAAGCTTTCTTT. Protein product: CAWAKMNTEAFF.

The V call is TRBV29-1, the J call TRBJ2-7; possible D gene TRBD2, 6 bases. CDR1 and CDR2 (germline): SQVTM, ANQGSEA. The CDR3 has 14 residues. Trimming pared 4 bases from V and 2 bases from J, leaving 15 bases between. This chain's CDR3 is CSVVSGTGAYEQYF. CDR3 in DNA: TGCAGCGTTGTATCCGGGACTGGGGCCTACGAGCAGTACTTC.

V and J are TRBV5-1 and TRBJ2-1; D call uncertain. The CDR3 length is 15 residues. Germline V gene data show CDR1 as SGHRS and CDR2 as YFSETQ. Trimming removed 4 bases at V and 6 bases at J, with 17 bases between. The CDR3 nucleotides read TGCGCCAGCAGCAAGGCCCCGTCAGACGGCAATGAGCAGTTCTTC. It codes for CASSKAPSDGNEQFF.